This T cell receptor beta chain was sequenced in a study of cytomegalovirus exposure and HLA in healthy donors. The assay was immunoSEQ multiplex PCR, and TCRdb's table has in-frame clones only and misses some. Among roughly 120,000 clones, about 91% were seen once, and the ten largest hold 1.5% to 2%. Per the germline V gene, CDR1 is SGHKS and CDR2 is YYEKEE (reference sequence). V gave up 4 bases and J gave up 5 bases, with 18 bases separating them. There are 15 residues in the CDR3. The sample consisted of PBMCs. This receptor was identified in a man aged 18 to 29 in good health and CMV-seronegative. V gene TRBV5-5 combines with J gene TRBJ1-1, with unresolved D. In nucleotides, the CDR3 is TGTGCCAGCAGCCGAGACCCCCTGGGCGGGACTGAAGCTTTCTTT. Its translation is CASSRDPLGGTEAFF.